What follows describes a single T cell receptor beta chain. Its antigen is not identified. V was pared by 5 bases and J by 3 bases, with 5 bases between. The CDR3 consists of 12 residues. Germline V lookup: CDR1 MNHEY, CDR2 SVGAGI. TCRdb's copy holds only in-frame clones and misses some; the assay was immunoSEQ multiplex PCR. The sample shows 110,000 to 150,000 clones, around nine tenths of them seen only once. This record belongs to a study of T cell responses to AZD1222 COVID-19 vaccine. Study observations and caveats: Spike as a whole was targeted by vaccine-associated CD4 TCRs, dominant at 160-218 and 743-854. Donors skewed white British and female; clonal diversity was possibly underestimated. Unmutated variant regions are reportedly targeted by nearly half of spike-specific TCRs.

Second doses that came at about 4 or about 12 weeks were put together. This material consisted of peripheral blood, taken 28 days after the second AZD1222 dose. The TCR was taken from an adult who received the AZD1222 COVID-19 vaccine. The genes are TRBV6-5 and TRBJ1-3; no firm D call. In DNA, the CDR3 is TGTGCCAGCAGTCTAAATGGAAACACCATATATTTT. Translation: CASSLNGNTIYF.